This TCR beta chain originates from a study of T cell repertoires in aging, cancer and after chemotherapy. Study-wide background: Clear clonal overlap appeared across healthy donor samples taken over several months to years.

The V segment lost 6 bases and the J segment 8 bases; nucleotides outside the gene matches: 9. There are 14 residues in the CDR3. Looked up from germline, CDR1 is MNHEY and CDR2 is SVGAGI. TCR beta rearrangements were amplified from peripheral blood genomic DNA. TRB rearrangements spanning V, D and J were amplified using mixed TRB-A/B primers. TCRdb called the multiplex PCR reads again in MiXCR, with one record for every CDR3 protein. The sample consists of about 9,200 distinct CDR3 sequences, approximately 40% of them appearing once. This TCR was sampled from a human donor in good health. The V and J genes are TRBV6-5 and TRBJ2-3; the match to TRBD1 covers 9 bases. The sample comprised blood. The DNA of the CDR3 is TGTGCCAGCAGGGAGGGACAGGGAATTGGTACGCAGTATTTT. Translated: CASREGQGIGTQYF.